The sequence of this T cell receptor (beta chain) was determined in a study of blood T cell repertoires in COVID-19. Study-wide background: PBMCs, B-cell-depleted T cells, or T cells provided the cDNA or gDNA that made up the material.

Generated by immunoSEQ multiplex PCR, the TCRdb table keeps only in-frame clones and is missing some. The table lists some 150,000 clones, around 86% of them singletons. This CDR3 is built from 18 residues. Trimming removed 3 bases from V and 4 bases from J; junction bases left unmatched: 13. Germline V CDR1 and CDR2: SGHDN, FVKESK. This receptor was identified in a man in his 70s with acute or convalescent COVID-19. The sequenced sample consisted of peripheral blood. The V and J genes are TRBV14 and TRBJ2-1; 9 bases are shared with TRBD2. The DNA of the CDR3 is TGTGCCAGCAGCCAGCCACCCCCGGGAACTAGCGGGTACAATGAGCAGTTCTTC. Its translation: CASSQPPPGTSGYNEQFF. The full variable domain, completed using reference TRBV14 and TRBJ2-1, is EAGVTQFPSHSVIEKGQTVTLRCDPISGHDNLYWYRRVMGKEIKFLLHFVKESKQDESGMPNNRFLAERTGGTYSTLKVQPAELEDSGVYFCASSQPPPGTSGYNEQFFGPGTRLTVL.